This T cell receptor (beta chain) stems from a study of cytomegalovirus exposure and HLA in healthy donors. Use of 60 Vbeta and 13 Jbeta primers characterized the PCR. Assay used: immunoSEQ multiplex PCR; TCRdb lists only in-frame clones, some missing. The table lists over 150,000 clones, about four fifths of them singletons. Germline values: CDR1 MNHNS, CDR2 SASEGT. The CDR3 consists of 15 residues. Germline trimming cut 8 bases from V and 7 bases from J; bases unmatched to any gene: 12. The receptor was derived from a man younger than 30 in good health and CMV-seronegative. The chain joins TRBV6-1 to TRBJ2-1, with TRBD1 identical over 9 bases. The specimen sequenced was PBMCs. The CDR3 bases are TGTGCCAGCGGAAGCGGGACAGGGTTGTCAAATGAGCAGTTCTTC. Protein sequence: CASGSGTGLSNEQFF.